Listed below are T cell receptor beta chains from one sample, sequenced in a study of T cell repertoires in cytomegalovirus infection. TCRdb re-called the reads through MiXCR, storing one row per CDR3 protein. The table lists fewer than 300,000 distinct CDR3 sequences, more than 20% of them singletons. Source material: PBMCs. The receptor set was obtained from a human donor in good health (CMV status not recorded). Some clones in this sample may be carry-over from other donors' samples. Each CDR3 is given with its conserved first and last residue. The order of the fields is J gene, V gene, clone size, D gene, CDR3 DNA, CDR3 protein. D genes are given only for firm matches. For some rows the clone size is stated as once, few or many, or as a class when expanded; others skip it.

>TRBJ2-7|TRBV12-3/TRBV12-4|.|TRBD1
TGTGCCAGCAGTTTCCGGACAGGCTACGAGCAGTACTTC
CASSFRTGYEQYF
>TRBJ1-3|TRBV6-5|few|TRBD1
TGTGCCAGCAGTTACGGTGGGACAGGGGGAAACACCATATATTTT
CASSYGGTGGNTIYF
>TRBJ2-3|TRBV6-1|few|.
TGTGCCAGCAAGGAACCTTGGCAGGTAGATACGCAGTATTTT
CASKEPWQVDTQYF
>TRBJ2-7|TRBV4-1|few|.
TGCGCCAGCAGCCCGGATCCGAGCTCCTACGAGCAGTACTTC
CASSPDPSSYEQYF
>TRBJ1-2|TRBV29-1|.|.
TGCAGCGTTGGTTCTGGGGGCGGAATCTCTGGCTACACCTTC
CSVGSGGGISGYTF
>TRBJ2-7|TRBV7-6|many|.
TGTGCCAGCGGTATACACGGGGGCGAGCAGTACTTC
CASGIHGGEQYF
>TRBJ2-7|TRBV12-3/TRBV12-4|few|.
TGTGCCAGCAGTTTAGGCCAGGGGGGGCCCTACGAGCAGTACTTC
CASSLGQGGPYEQYF
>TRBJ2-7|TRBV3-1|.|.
TGTGCCAGCAGCCGAATGTTACAAAGCTCCTACGAGCAGTACTTC
CASSRMLQSSYEQYF
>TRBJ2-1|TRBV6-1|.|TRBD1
TGTGCCAGCAGAGCGCCGGGACAGGGTAGGGATTACTACAATGAGCAGTTCTTC
CASRAPGQGRDYYNEQFF
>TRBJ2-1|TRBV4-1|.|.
TGTGCCAGCAGCCAAGGGACCCAGCAGTTCTTC
CASSQGTQQFF
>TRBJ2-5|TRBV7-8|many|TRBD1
TGTGCCAGCAGCTTAGTTATGTCGACAGGGGGCGTGGGGGAGACCCAGTACTTC
CASSLVMSTGGVGETQYF
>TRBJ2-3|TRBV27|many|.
TGTGCCAGCAGTTTTTCAGGAGGGTCCAGTCTCACAGATACGCAGTATTTT
CASSFSGGSSLTDTQYF
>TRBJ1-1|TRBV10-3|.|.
TGTGCCATCCAGGGGAACACTGAAGCTTTCTTT
CAIQGNTEAFF
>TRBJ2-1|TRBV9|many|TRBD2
TGTGCCAGCAGCGTCGGACTAGCGGGAGGAGGAGGGTCCTACAATGAGCAGTTCTTC
CASSVGLAGGGGSYNEQFF
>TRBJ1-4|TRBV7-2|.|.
TGTGCCAGCAGCCAACAAGAGGGGCAAAGGGGAAAACTGTTTTTT
CASSQQEGQRGKLFF
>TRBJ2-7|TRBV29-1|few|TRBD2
TGCAGCGTTACTAGCGGGAAAGTCTACGAGCAGTACTTC
CSVTSGKVYEQYF
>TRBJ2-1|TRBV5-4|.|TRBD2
TGTGCCAGCAGCCCGGGTTGGGGACTAGCGGGGGGGGATGAGCAGTTCTTC
CASSPGWGLAGGDEQFF
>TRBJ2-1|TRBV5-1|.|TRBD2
TGCGCCAGCAGCTTAGCGTCCCGGGGGGGAAATGAGCAGTTCTTC
CASSLASRGGNEQFF
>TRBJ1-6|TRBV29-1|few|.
TGCAGCGTTGGGGGGGGTGGCCTCTCCTATAATTCACCCCTCCACTTT
CSVGGGGLSYNSPLHF
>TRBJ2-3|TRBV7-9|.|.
TGTGCCAGTGGGGGGCAACGCACAGATACGCAGTATTTT
CASGGQRTDTQYF
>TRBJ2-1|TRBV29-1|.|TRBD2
TGCAGCGCTGCGGGACTAGCGGGAGGGCCCTACAATGAGCAGTTCTTC
CSAAGLAGGPYNEQFF
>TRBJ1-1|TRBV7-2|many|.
TGTGCCAGCAGCCAGACTGGGGCAGGAGCGCGGGGCACTGAAGCTTTCTTT
CASSQTGAGARGTEAFF
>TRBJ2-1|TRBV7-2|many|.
TGTGCCAGCAGCCCTAAGGGTCCAGGCGCCTACAATGAGCAGTTCTTC
CASSPKGPGAYNEQFF
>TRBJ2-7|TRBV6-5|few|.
TGTGCCAGCAGATCGGACAATACCTACGAGCAGTACTTC
CASRSDNTYEQYF
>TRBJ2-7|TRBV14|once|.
TGTGCCAGCAGCCCCGTTCAGAGCTCCTACGAGCAGTACTTC
CASSPVQSSYEQYF
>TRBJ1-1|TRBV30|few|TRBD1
TGTGCCTCCGGAGGGGGCGTCGGCACTGAAGCTTTCTTT
CASGGGVGTEAFF
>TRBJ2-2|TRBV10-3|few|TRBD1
TGTGCCATCCTAGACAGGGTGGAGAACACCGGGGAGCTGTTTTTT
CAILDRVENTGELFF
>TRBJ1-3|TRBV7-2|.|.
TGTGCCAGCAGCTTAGCACGAGGTCAGAGCTCTGGAAACACCATATATTTT
CASSLARGQSSGNTIYF
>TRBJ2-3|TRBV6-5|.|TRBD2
TGTGCCAGTGGGACTAGGCGGCATACGCAGTATTTT
CASGTRRHTQYF
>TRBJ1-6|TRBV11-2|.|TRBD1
TGTGCCAGCAGCCTGGACAGGGTTTCCTATAATTCACCCCTCCACTTT
CASSLDRVSYNSPLHF
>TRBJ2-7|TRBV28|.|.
TGTGCCAGCAGTTTCGGCAGGGGCGGCGAGCAGTACTTC
CASSFGRGGEQYF
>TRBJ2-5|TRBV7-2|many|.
TGTGCCAGCAGCTTTAACGGGCCCCTCCAAGAGACCCAGTACTTC
CASSFNGPLQETQYF
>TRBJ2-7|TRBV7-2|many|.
TGTGCCAGCAGCCTCCGACAGGACGTCTACGAGCAGTACTTC
CASSLRQDVYEQYF
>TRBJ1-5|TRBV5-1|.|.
TGCGCCAGCAGTCGGGACTTTAATAGCAATCAGCCCCAGCATTTT
CASSRDFNSNQPQHF
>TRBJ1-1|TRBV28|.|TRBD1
TGTGCCAGCAGTCCGGGACAGCTGAACACTGAAGCTTTCTTT
CASSPGQLNTEAFF
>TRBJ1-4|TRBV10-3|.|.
TGTGCCATCCGGGGTACAACTAATGAAAAACTGTTTTTT
CAIRGTTNEKLFF
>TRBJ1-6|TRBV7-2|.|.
TGTGCCAGCAGCTTAGATTCGCCAGCGACGGGGTCACCCCTCCACTTT
CASSLDSPATGSPLHF
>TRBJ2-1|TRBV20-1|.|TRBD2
TGCAGTGCTAGAGATCGGCTAGCGGCCGGCCATGAGCAGTTCTTC
CSARDRLAAGHEQFF
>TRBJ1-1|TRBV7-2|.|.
TGTGCCAGCAGCTTAGAAACAGAGCTTGAAGCTTTCTTT
CASSLETELEAFF
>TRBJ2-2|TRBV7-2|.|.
TGTGCCAGCAGCTTAAAGGGGGTGGGCAACACCGGGGAGCTGTTTTTT
CASSLKGVGNTGELFF
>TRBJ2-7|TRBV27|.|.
TGTGCCAGCAGTCCGTTCGGGGGGCTCTACGAGCAGTACTTC
CASSPFGGLYEQYF
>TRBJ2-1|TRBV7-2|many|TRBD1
TGTGCCAGCAGCTGGGACAGGGCCAATGAGCAGTTCTTC
CASSWDRANEQFF
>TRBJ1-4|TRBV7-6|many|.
TGTGCCAGCAGCTATCATCGGGCCAGGGAAAATGAAAAACTGTTTTTT
CASSYHRARENEKLFF
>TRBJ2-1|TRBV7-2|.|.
TGTGCCAGCAGCTTAGCTCACCGGGAACCGTCGAATGAGCAGTTCTTC
CASSLAHREPSNEQFF
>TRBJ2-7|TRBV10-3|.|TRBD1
TGTGCCATCAGCGGACAGGACTACGAGCAGTACTTC
CAISGQDYEQYF
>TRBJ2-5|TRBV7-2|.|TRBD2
TGTGCCAGCAGCGAGGCCTTAGCGGGGGGGCTTCAAGAGACCCAGTACTTC
CASSEALAGGLQETQYF
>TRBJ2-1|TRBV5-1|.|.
TGCGCCAGCAGCAAAACTAGTACCCACAATGAGCAGTTCTTC
CASSKTSTHNEQFF
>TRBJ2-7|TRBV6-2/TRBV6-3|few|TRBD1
TGTGCCAGCAGAGGGACCGGGACAGGCGCCTACGAGCAGTACTTC
CASRGTGTGAYEQYF
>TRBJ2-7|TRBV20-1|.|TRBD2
TGCAGTGCACAGACTAGCGCCATGGGGCACTCCTACGAGCAGTACTTC
CSAQTSAMGHSYEQYF
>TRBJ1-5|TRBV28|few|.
TGTGCCAGCAGTTTGAGCGGCTCTGGGCCCCAGCATTTT
CASSLSGSGPQHF
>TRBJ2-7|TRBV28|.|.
TGTGCCAGCAGCCCCCCTCCACCAAGCTCCTACGAGCAGTACTTC
CASSPPPPSSYEQYF